Listed here is a single TCR beta chain. Antigen specificity is unknown. The sample belongs to a study of cytomegalovirus exposure and HLA in healthy donors. Germline V gene lookup returns CDR1 SGDLS and CDR2 YYNGEE. With 4 bases removed from V and 0 bases from J, the gap between germline ends came to 16 bases. There are 16 residues in the CDR3. The assay was immunoSEQ multiplex PCR, and TCRdb's table has in-frame clones only and misses some. This sample has around 65,000 clones; around 92% occur once, and the top ten carry approximately 5%. Study-wide results and limits: The study designated roughly 150 TCR beta chains cytomegalovirus-associated. Later, an analysis found that TCR clusters from the first cohort tended to co-occur in the 90 to 150 validation repertoires.

The chain is built from TRBV9 and TRBJ1-1; D possibly corresponds to TRBD1 (5 bases). The TCR sequence derives from a man aged 18 to 29 in good health and CMV-seropositive. Sequenced material: PBMCs. This chain's CDR3 is CASSRWGDTLNTEAFF. The CDR3 DNA follows: TGTGCCAGCAGCCGGTGGGGGGATACGCTGAACACTGAAGCTTTCTTT.